This TCR beta chain was recorded in a study of cytomegalovirus exposure and HLA in healthy donors. The study's findings and limits: Per a later analysis, HLA-associated TCR beta chains showed more clonal expansion than other, equally common TCR beta chains.

The length of the CDR3 is 14 residues. Germline lookup yields CDR1 SGHAT and CDR2 FQNNGV. Trimming shortened V by 1 base and J by 7 bases, and 10 bases separated the two germline ends. This clone appeared a few times. Antigen: not known. Amplification used 60 Vbeta primers and 13 Jbeta primers. Using immunoSEQ multiplex PCR, the repertoire was profiled, and TCRdb retains in-frame clones only, with some absent. Here the sample spans 130,000 or so clones, roughly 8.6% being singletons. The chain employs TRBV11-2 and TRBJ2-2; weak D call: TRBD1 (6 bases). The sequencing input was PBMCs. This TCR was recovered from a woman between 35 and 50 years old in good health and CMV-seropositive. The CDR3 sequence is CASSLARGGGELFF. In nucleotides, the CDR3 is TGTGCCAGCAGCTTAGCCAGGGGTGGCGGGGAGCTGTTTTTT.